What follows are 6 T cell receptor beta chains derived from one specimen sequenced in a study of T cells in Graves' hyperthyroidism and ophthalmopathy. TCR beta CDR3 region amplification was performed from RNA transcripts. First-round RT-PCR with HTBI primers amplified the TCR CDR3 region. TCRdb ran MiXCR on the multiplex PCR reads and lists one entry per CDR3 protein. This sample has about 300,000 distinct CDR3 sequences, with approximately 18% found just once. The material sequenced was blood. These receptors originate from a man aged 50 or older with Graves' ophthalmopathy.

The chain uses TRBV28 and TRBJ1-6, with no clear D. V was shortened by 6 bases and J by 14 bases, with 11 bases between the two germline ends. This CDR3 has 11 amino acids. Germline assignment: CDR1 MDHEN and CDR2 SYDVKM. The CDR3 DNA is TGTGCCAGCAGCCCCCGGGGTTCCCTCCACTTT. As protein: CASSPRGSLHF.

This clonotype was found many times. The chain carries TRBV5-1 and TRBJ2-1, with D uncertain. The CDR3 has 16 amino acids. Between the trimmed V and J ends, which lost 0 bases and 8 bases, there was a span of 18 bases. Looked up from germline, CDR1 is SGHRS and CDR2 is YFSETQ. CDR3 DNA: TGCGCCAGCAGCTTGGCTACGGGCCGAAGGTGGGATGAGCAGTTCTTC. This codes for CASSLATGRRWDEQFF. Using reference TRBV5-1 and TRBJ2-1 for the parts outside the CDR3, the full variable domain is KAGVTQTPRYLIKTRGQQVTLSCSPISGHRSVSWYQQTPGQGLQFLFEYFSETQRNKGNFPGRFSGRQFSNSRSEMNVSTLELGDSALYLCASSLATGRRWDEQFFGPGTRLTVL.

The table lists this clonotype with a few counts. The chain uses TRBV2 and TRBJ2-1, with D possibly TRBD2 on 6 matching bases. V was cut by 8 bases and J by 0 bases, with 11 bases left in between. Germline loops: CDR1 SNHLY, CDR2 FYNNEI. CDR3 length equals 14 residues. The CDR3 is CASAGRSSYNEQFF. In DNA, the CDR3 is TGTGCCAGCGCGGGACGGAGCTCCTACAATGAGCAGTTCTTC.

V usage is TRBV9 and J usage is TRBJ2-3, with 9 positions matching TRBD2. V lost 1 base to trimming and J lost 8 bases; unmatched junction nucleotides: 5. Germline V gene lookup returns CDR1 SGDLS and CDR2 YYNGEE. The CDR3 loop spans 14 amino acids. CDR3 protein: CASSVRDSGSTQYF. The CDR3 DNA is TGTGCCAGCAGCGTACGGGATAGCGGGAGTACGCAGTATTTT.

About this clonotype itself: This clone may be a read error of a much larger clone one base away. The chain couples TRBV27 to TRBJ2-1; D could derive from TRBD1 or TRBD2 (5 bases each). There are 16 residues in the CDR3. CDR1 and CDR2 from the germline V gene are MNHEY and SMNVEV (reference sequence). V gave up 5 bases and J gave up 10 bases, with 24 bases separating them. The CDR3 is CASSKNDYGATHEQFF. The DNA for the CDR3 is TGTGCCAGCAGTAAAAACGACTATGGGGCAACCCACGAGCAGTTCTTC.

The chain employs TRBV28 and TRBJ1-1, with D tentatively TRBD1 (5 bases). This CDR3 comprises 11 residues. CDR1 and CDR2 from the germline V gene are MDHEN and SYDVKM. Between the trimmed V and J ends, which lost 7 bases and 8 bases, there was a span of 11 bases. The CDR3 sequence: CASKRGGEAFF. DNA of the CDR3: TGTGCCAGCAAGCGGGGGGGAGAAGCTTTCTTT. Looking up the rest from reference TRBV28 and TRBJ1-1 gives the full variable domain: DVKVTQSSRYLVKRTGEKVFLECVQDMDHENMFWYRQDPGLGLRLIYFSYDVKMKEKGDIPEGYSVSREKKERFSLILESASTNQTSMYLCASKRGGEAFFGQGTRLTVV.